This T cell receptor beta chain was obtained from a study of shared T cell receptors in the human thymus. Clones were read by immunoSEQ multiplex PCR, and TCRdb kept only the in-frame ones, dropping some. Among 720,000 or so clones listed, around 85% were seen once. Trimming removed 0 bases from V and 3 bases from J, with 17 bases in between. This CDR3 has 17 amino acids. The germline CDR1 and CDR2 sequences are MNHEY and SMNVEV (reference sequence). This sample also belongs to another study, concerning human thymus T cells.

Sequencing used thymocytes. This sequence originates from a girl in the first two years of life with a congenital heart defect. The rearrangement uses TRBV27 and TRBJ1-1; D remains ambiguous. The CDR3 DNA follows: TGTGCCAGCAGTTTATCCGGTCCCGGCGAGGACTACACTGAAGCTTTCTTT. Translation gives CASSLSGPGEDYTEAFF.